Listed below are T cell receptor beta chains from one sample, sequenced in a study of T cell responses to AZD1222 COVID-19 vaccine. The method was immunoSEQ multiplex PCR; TCRdb's version includes in-frame clones alone and lacks a portion of them. This sample has about 180,000 clones, with around 88% found just once. This sample comprised peripheral blood, obtained on day 0 of AZD1222 vaccination. These receptors were collected from an adult in good health. The CDR3 runs from the conserved cysteine through the conserved F or W. A D gene is named only where the DNA matches it firmly. The size field is filled for only some rows; it gives once, few, many or a size class.

j_gene: TRBJ1-5; d_gene: TRBD1; abundance: once; v_gene: TRBV4-1; CDR3aa: CASSQRTGLRQPQHF; CDR3nt: TGCGCCAGCAGCCAACGGACAGGGCTTCGTCAGCCCCAGCATTTT
j_gene: TRBJ1-5; d_gene: TRBD1; abundance: few; v_gene: TRBV12-3/TRBV12-4; CDR3aa: CATRTGTRPQHF; CDR3nt: TGTGCCACCCGGACAGGGACAAGGCCCCAGCATTTT
j_gene: TRBJ1-5; d_gene: NA; abundance: NA; v_gene: TRBV19; CDR3aa: CASSTNPWGSNQPQHF; CDR3nt: TGTGCCAGTAGTACCAACCCATGGGGTAGCAATCAGCCCCAGCATTTT
j_gene: TRBJ2-5; d_gene: NA; abundance: NA; v_gene: TRBV30; CDR3aa: CAWSSRETQYF; CDR3nt: TGTGCCTGGAGTTCACGAGAGACCCAGTACTTC
j_gene: TRBJ1-4; d_gene: NA; abundance: once; v_gene: TRBV7-8; CDR3aa: CASSFLAGAAVEKLFF; CDR3nt: TGTGCCAGCAGCTTCCTAGCGGGGGCCGCCGTTGAAAAACTGTTTTTT
j_gene: TRBJ1-2; d_gene: NA; abundance: NA; v_gene: TRBV7-2; CDR3aa: CASSLNFDSPYGYTF; CDR3nt: TGTGCCAGCAGCTTAAATTTCGACTCCCCCTATGGCTACACCTTC
j_gene: TRBJ2-7; d_gene: NA; abundance: NA; v_gene: TRBV5-4; CDR3aa: CASSFEGRGLRNYEQYF; CDR3nt: TGTGCCAGCAGCTTCGAGGGTAGAGGGCTACGCAACTACGAGCAGTACTTC
j_gene: TRBJ2-3; d_gene: TRBD1; abundance: NA; v_gene: TRBV2; CDR3aa: CASSRQGATDTQYF; CDR3nt: TGTGCCAGCAGCCGACAGGGAGCCACAGATACGCAGTATTTT
j_gene: TRBJ1-5; d_gene: NA; abundance: once; v_gene: TRBV6-1; CDR3aa: CASSDWGSNQPQHF; CDR3nt: TGTGCCAGCAGTGATTGGGGCAGCAATCAGCCCCAGCATTTT
j_gene: TRBJ1-4; d_gene: NA; abundance: NA; v_gene: TRBV18; CDR3aa: CASSPGNANEKLFF; CDR3nt: TGTGCCAGCTCCCCGGGCAACGCTAATGAAAAACTGTTTTTT
j_gene: TRBJ2-2; d_gene: NA; abundance: NA; v_gene: TRBV7-3; CDR3aa: CASSQLGVAGELFF; CDR3nt: TGTGCCAGCAGCCAATTGGGTGTGGCCGGGGAGCTGTTTTTT
j_gene: TRBJ2-7; d_gene: TRBD1; abundance: NA; v_gene: TRBV6-1; CDR3aa: CASTPGQGAREQYF; CDR3nt: TGTGCCAGCACCCCGGGACAGGGGGCGAGGGAGCAGTACTTC
j_gene: TRBJ2-3; d_gene: NA; abundance: few; v_gene: TRBV4-1; CDR3aa: CASSQDLGTTEQTQYF; CDR3nt: TGCGCCAGCAGCCAAGATCTCGGGACCACGGAGCAGACGCAGTATTTT
j_gene: TRBJ1-2; d_gene: NA; abundance: NA; v_gene: TRBV24-1; CDR3aa: CATSESGLSYGYTF; CDR3nt: TGTGCCACCAGTGAGTCGGGACTGAGCTATGGCTACACCTTC
j_gene: TRBJ1-1; d_gene: TRBD1; abundance: NA; v_gene: TRBV4-1; CDR3aa: CASSQADRASEAFF; CDR3nt: TGCGCCAGCAGCCAAGCCGACAGGGCGAGTGAAGCTTTCTTT
j_gene: TRBJ1-1; d_gene: NA; abundance: NA; v_gene: TRBV23-1; CDR3aa: CASSQSSPGRGRAEAFF; CDR3nt: TGCGCCAGCAGTCAATCGAGCCCAGGGAGGGGTCGGGCTGAAGCTTTCTTT
j_gene: TRBJ2-1; d_gene: NA; abundance: NA; v_gene: TRBV2; CDR3aa: CASSEISGQGYNEQFF; CDR3nt: TGTGCCAGCAGTGAAATTTCGGGGCAGGGCTACAATGAGCAGTTCTTC
j_gene: TRBJ2-2; d_gene: NA; abundance: few; v_gene: TRBV7-3; CDR3aa: CASSLGSGELFF; CDR3nt: TGTGCCAGCAGCTTAGGGTCCGGGGAGCTGTTTTTT
j_gene: TRBJ1-1; d_gene: TRBD1; abundance: NA; v_gene: TRBV30; CDR3aa: CAWSQRWDRATEAFF; CDR3nt: TGTGCCTGGAGTCAGCGGTGGGACAGGGCGACTGAAGCTTTCTTT
j_gene: TRBJ2-7; d_gene: TRBD1; abundance: NA; v_gene: TRBV28; CDR3aa: CASSLSDRSGSPGTYEQYF; CDR3nt: TGTGCCAGCAGTTTATCGGACAGGTCGGGTTCCCCGGGCACCTACGAGCAGTACTTC
j_gene: TRBJ1-3; d_gene: NA; abundance: NA; v_gene: TRBV30; CDR3aa: CAWSVGGNTIYF; CDR3nt: TGTGCCTGGAGTGTAGGTGGAAACACCATATATTTT
j_gene: TRBJ2-1; d_gene: NA; abundance: NA; v_gene: TRBV7-3; CDR3aa: CASSLTSGEQFF; CDR3nt: TGTGCCAGCAGCTTAACCAGCGGTGAGCAGTTCTTC
j_gene: TRBJ2-7; d_gene: NA; abundance: NA; v_gene: TRBV19; CDR3aa: CASLGPGAGQFYEQYF; CDR3nt: TGTGCCAGTCTTGGTCCAGGCGCCGGTCAATTCTACGAGCAGTACTTC
j_gene: TRBJ2-2; d_gene: NA; abundance: NA; v_gene: TRBV10-3; CDR3aa: CAISESTARELFF; CDR3nt: TGTGCCATCAGTGAGTCGACAGCCAGGGAGCTGTTTTTT
j_gene: TRBJ1-1; d_gene: NA; abundance: NA; v_gene: TRBV5-4; CDR3aa: CASSETDSPNTEAFF; CDR3nt: TGTGCCAGCAGCGAGACAGACTCCCCGAACACTGAAGCTTTCTTT
j_gene: TRBJ1-1; d_gene: NA; abundance: NA; v_gene: TRBV27; CDR3aa: CASISRGTEAFF; CDR3nt: TGTGCCAGCATCAGCAGGGGCACTGAAGCTTTCTTT
j_gene: TRBJ2-2; d_gene: TRBD1; abundance: NA; v_gene: TRBV29-1; CDR3aa: CSARTGGNTGELFF; CDR3nt: TGCAGCGCCAGGACAGGCGGAAACACCGGGGAGCTGTTTTTT
j_gene: TRBJ2-2; d_gene: NA; abundance: few; v_gene: TRBV2; CDR3aa: CASSEGQGYTGELFF; CDR3nt: TGTGCCAGCAGTGAGGGGCAGGGTTACACCGGGGAGCTGTTTTTT
j_gene: TRBJ2-7; d_gene: TRBD1; abundance: NA; v_gene: TRBV28; CDR3aa: CASSAPGQGNYEQYF; CDR3nt: TGTGCCAGCAGTGCCCCGGGACAGGGGAATTACGAGCAGTACTTC
j_gene: TRBJ1-2; d_gene: NA; abundance: NA; v_gene: TRBV9; CDR3aa: CASSVGNSGLYGYTF; CDR3nt: TGTGCCAGCAGCGTAGGAAACAGCGGACTATATGGCTACACCTTC
j_gene: TRBJ1-1; d_gene: NA; abundance: NA; v_gene: TRBV28; CDR3aa: CASSGTRGLNTEAFF; CDR3nt: TGTGCCAGCAGTGGTACGAGGGGATTGAACACTGAAGCTTTCTTT
j_gene: TRBJ1-3; d_gene: NA; abundance: NA; v_gene: TRBV6-2/TRBV6-3; CDR3aa: CASSYASSGNTIYF; CDR3nt: TGTGCCAGCAGTTACGCATCCTCTGGAAACACCATATATTTT
j_gene: TRBJ1-1; d_gene: NA; abundance: NA; v_gene: TRBV20-1; CDR3aa: CSALGAEAFF; CDR3nt: TGCAGTGCCCTGGGCGCTGAAGCTTTCTTT